This T cell receptor (beta chain) was profiled in a study of CD8+CD57+ T cells in acquired aplastic anemia. Study at large: Mean yield of DNA from sorted CD4+ and CD8+ cells was approximately 3 ug.

Investigators profiled TCR beta VDJ and CDR3 from genomic DNA template. TCRdb used MiXCR to reprocess the reads, holding one entry per CDR3 protein. The table includes approximately 200,000 distinct CDR3 sequences, roughly 64% detected once. CDR3 length equals 11 residues. The germline V and J ends were trimmed by 3 bases and 1 base, with 3 bases remaining between them. Germline loops: CDR1 DFQATT, CDR2 SNEGSKA (reference sequence). Broader study findings: Between patients and controls, CD8+ Simpson's diversity did not vary significantly. Common to patients and controls were 25 to 30 CD8+ CDR3 sequences.

This clonotype was observed a few times. Its antigen is unknown. Sequenced material: sorted CD4+, CD8+, or CD8+CD57+ T cells (not recorded which) from PBMCs. The V gene is TRBV20-1, the J gene TRBJ1-2; D is ambiguous. The sequence was collected from a human donor with severe aplastic anemia or a healthy control (not recorded which). The CDR3 protein is CSARHNYGYTF. The CDR3 nucleotides read TGCAGTGCTAGGCATAACTATGGCTACACCTTC.